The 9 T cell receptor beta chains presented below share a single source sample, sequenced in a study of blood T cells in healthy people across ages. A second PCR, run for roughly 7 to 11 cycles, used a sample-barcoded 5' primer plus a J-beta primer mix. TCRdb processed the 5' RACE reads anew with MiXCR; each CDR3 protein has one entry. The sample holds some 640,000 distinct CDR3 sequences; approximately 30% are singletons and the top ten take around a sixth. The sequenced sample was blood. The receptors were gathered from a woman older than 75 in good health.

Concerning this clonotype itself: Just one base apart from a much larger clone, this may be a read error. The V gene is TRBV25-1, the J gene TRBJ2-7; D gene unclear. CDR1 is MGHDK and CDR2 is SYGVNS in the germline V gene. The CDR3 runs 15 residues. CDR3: CACSEWFEGTYEQYF. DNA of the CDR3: TGTGCCTGCAGTGAATGGTTCGAAGGGACCTACGAGCAGTACTTC.

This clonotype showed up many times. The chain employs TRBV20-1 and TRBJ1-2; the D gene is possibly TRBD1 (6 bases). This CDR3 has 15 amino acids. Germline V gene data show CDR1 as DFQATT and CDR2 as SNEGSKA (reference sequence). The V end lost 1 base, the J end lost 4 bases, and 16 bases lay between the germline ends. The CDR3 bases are TGCAGTGCTAGAGCCCCGGCAGGGGCCGGCTATGGCTACACCTTC. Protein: CSARAPAGAGYGYTF.

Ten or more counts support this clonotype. The CDR3 loop is CASSYSETRGYNYGYTF. The CDR3 DNA follows: TGTGCCAGCAGTTACTCCGAAACCAGGGGATATAACTATGGCTACACCTTC. The chain has TRBV6-5 and TRBJ1-2; D is perhaps TRBD1 (6 bases). CDR1 MNHEY and CDR2 SVGAGI come from the germline V gene. Trimming cost V 0 bases and J 1 base, with 15 bases left between them. This CDR3 has 17 residues.

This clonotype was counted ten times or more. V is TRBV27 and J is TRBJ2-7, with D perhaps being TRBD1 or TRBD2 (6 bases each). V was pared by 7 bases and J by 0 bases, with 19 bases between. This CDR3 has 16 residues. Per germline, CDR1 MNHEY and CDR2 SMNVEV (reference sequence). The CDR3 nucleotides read TGTGCCAGCAAGACCACGGGGGCGACCCTCTCCTACGAGCAGTACTTC. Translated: CASKTTGATLSYEQYF.

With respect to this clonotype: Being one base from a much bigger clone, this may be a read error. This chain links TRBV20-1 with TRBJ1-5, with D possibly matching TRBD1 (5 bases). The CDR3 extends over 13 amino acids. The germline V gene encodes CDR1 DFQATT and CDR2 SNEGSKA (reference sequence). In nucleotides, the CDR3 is TGCGGTGCTACCAAGGGGAGCAATCAGCCCCAGCATTTT. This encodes CGATKGSNQPQHF.

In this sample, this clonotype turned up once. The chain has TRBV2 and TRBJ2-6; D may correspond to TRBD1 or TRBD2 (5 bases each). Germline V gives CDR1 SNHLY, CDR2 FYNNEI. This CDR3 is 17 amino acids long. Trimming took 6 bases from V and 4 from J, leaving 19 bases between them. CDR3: CASRSQQVGVGANVLTF. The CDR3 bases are TGTGCCAGCAGAAGCCAACAGGTCGGGGTAGGGGCCAACGTCCTGACTTTC.

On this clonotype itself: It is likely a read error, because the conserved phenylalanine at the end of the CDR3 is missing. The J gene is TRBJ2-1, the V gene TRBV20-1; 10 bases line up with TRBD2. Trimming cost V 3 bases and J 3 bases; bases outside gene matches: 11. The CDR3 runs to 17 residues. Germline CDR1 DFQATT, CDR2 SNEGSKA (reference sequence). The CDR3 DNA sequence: TGCAGTGCTAGGGGGCTTTCCGGGACTAGCGTCTACAATGAGCAGTTCTGC. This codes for CSARGLSGTSVYNEQFC.

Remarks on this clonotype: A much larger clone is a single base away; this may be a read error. This chain's CDR3 is CASRRSARSYNEQYF. The CDR3 bases are TGCGCCAGCAGGAGGTCAGCTAGGAGTTACAATGAGCAGTACTTC. V is TRBV5-1 and J is TRBJ2-7; D unclear. CDR1 and CDR2 (germline): SGHRS, YFSETQ. Trimming took 5 bases from V and 7 from J, leaving 22 bases between them. The CDR3 spans 15 residues.

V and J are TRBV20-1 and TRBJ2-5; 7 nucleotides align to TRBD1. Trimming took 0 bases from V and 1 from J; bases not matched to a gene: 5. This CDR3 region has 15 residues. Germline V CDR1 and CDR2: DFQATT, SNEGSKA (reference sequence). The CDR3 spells CSAREYRGSQETQYF. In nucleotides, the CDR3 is TGCAGTGCTAGAGAGTACAGGGGATCCCAAGAGACCCAGTACTTC.